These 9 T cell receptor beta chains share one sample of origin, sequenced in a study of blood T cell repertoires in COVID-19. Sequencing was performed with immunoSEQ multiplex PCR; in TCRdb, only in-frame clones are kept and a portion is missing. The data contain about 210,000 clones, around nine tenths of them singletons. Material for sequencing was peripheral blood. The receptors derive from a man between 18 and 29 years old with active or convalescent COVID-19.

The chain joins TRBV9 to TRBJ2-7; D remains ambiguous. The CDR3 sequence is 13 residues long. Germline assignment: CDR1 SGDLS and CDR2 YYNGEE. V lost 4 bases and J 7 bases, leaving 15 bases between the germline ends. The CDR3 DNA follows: TGTGCCAGCAGCCCTAGTCCCTCCGGTGAGCAGTACTTC. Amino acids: CASSPSPSGEQYF.

CDR3 bases: TGTGCCTGGAGTTGGACAGGCCGGGAAAACTATGGCTACACCTTC. Protein product: CAWSWTGRENYGYTF. This chain uses TRBV30 with TRBJ1-2; 7 bases agree with TRBD1. Germline V gene sequence: CDR1 GTSNPN, CDR2 SVGIG (reference sequence). The J segment lost 2 bases and the V segment lost 2 bases, leaving 8 bases of the junction unmatched. The CDR3 length is 15 residues.

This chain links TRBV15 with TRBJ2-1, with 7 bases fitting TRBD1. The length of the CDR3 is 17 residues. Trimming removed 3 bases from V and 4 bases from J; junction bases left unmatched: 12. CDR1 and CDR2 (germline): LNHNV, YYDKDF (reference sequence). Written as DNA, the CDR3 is TGTGCCACCAGCAGGAGACAGGGTGGGTGGGATTACAATGAGCAGTTCTTC. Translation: CATSRRQGGWDYNEQFF.

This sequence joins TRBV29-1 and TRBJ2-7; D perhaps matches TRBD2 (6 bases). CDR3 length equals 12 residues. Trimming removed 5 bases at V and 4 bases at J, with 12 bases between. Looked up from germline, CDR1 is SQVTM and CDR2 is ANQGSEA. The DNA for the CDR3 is TGCAGCGTTTCCGCGGGGCTTTACGAGCAGTACTTC. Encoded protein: CSVSAGLYEQYF.

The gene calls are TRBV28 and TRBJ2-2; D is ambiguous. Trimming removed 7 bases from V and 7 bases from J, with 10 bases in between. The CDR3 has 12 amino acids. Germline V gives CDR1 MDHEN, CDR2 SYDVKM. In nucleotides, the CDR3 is TGTGCCAGCACGTTAGCTGTCGGGGAGCTGTTTTTT. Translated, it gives CASTLAVGELFF. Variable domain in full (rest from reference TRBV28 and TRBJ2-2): DVKVTQSSRYLVKRTGEKVFLECVQDMDHENMFWYRQDPGLGLRLIYFSYDVKMKEKGDIPEGYSVSREKKERFSLILESASTNQTSMYLCASTLAVGELFFGEGSRLTVL.

The CDR3 nucleotides are TGTGCCAGCAGCCGCGGGGGTTCGAACTCTGGAAACACCATATATTTT. Translated, it gives CASSRGGSNSGNTIYF. The chain joins TRBV3-1 (or the pseudogene TRBV3-2) to TRBJ1-3, with a weak D call TRBD1 (5 bases). The CDR3 has 16 residues. Germline V gives CDR1 LGHDT, CDR2 YNNKEL (reference sequence). Trimming took off 4 bases at V and 0 bases at J, with 13 bases between the two ends.

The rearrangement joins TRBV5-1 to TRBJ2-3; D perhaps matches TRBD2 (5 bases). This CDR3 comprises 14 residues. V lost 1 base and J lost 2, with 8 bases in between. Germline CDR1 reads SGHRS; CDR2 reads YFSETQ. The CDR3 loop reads CASSLSGSTDTQYF. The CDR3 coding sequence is TGCGCCAGCAGCTTGAGCGGATCCACAGATACGCAGTATTTT.

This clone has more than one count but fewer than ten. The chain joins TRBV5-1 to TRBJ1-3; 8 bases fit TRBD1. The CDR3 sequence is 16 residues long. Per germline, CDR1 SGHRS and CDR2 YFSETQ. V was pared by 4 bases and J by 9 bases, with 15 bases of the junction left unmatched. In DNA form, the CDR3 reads TGCGCCAGCAGCCCCCAAGGGTGGGGACAGGACCCCACCATATATTTT. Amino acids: CASSPQGWGQDPTIYF.

The CDR3 nucleotides read TGTGCCAGCAGCCCCCGTTGGGACAGGGTTATGCCCGGGGAGCTGTTTTTT. Residues: CASSPRWDRVMPGELFF. The chain joins TRBV27 to TRBJ2-2; 9 bases map to TRBD1. The CDR3 is 17 amino acids. CDR1 and CDR2 from the germline V gene are MNHEY and SMNVEV (reference sequence). V dropped 6 bases and J dropped 6; count of bases not matched to a gene: 14.